One and the same sample provided the 15 T cell receptor beta chains below, sequenced in a study of T cells in Graves' hyperthyroidism and ophthalmopathy. Amplification of TCR beta CDR3 regions was performed using RNA transcripts as template. First-round RT-PCR of the TCR CDR3 relied on the HTBI primer set. TCRdb re-analysed the multiplex PCR reads in MiXCR, keeping a single row per CDR3 protein. This table has about 520,000 distinct CDR3 sequences, roughly 24% appearing once. The sample comprised blood. Receptors were obtained from a woman under 40 with Graves' ophthalmopathy.

J is TRBJ2-7 and V is TRBV28; no reliable D call. This CDR3 comprises 16 residues. V lost 2 bases and J lost 3, with 17 bases in between. CDR1 is MDHEN and CDR2 is SYDVKM in the germline V gene. CDR3 sequence reads: CASSLLPRPGLYEQYF. CDR3 in DNA: TGTGCCAGCAGTTTACTCCCTCGGCCGGGCCTCTACGAGCAGTACTTC.

This clonotype was seen at least ten times. The CDR3 bases are TGTGCCAGCAGTGCCGAGGACAGGCCCCTTGAGGAGCAGTACTTC. Translating gives CASSAEDRPLEEQYF. The rearrangement uses TRBV27 and TRBJ2-7; 7 bases align to TRBD1. The CDR3 runs to 15 residues. From germline, CDR1 is MNHEY and CDR2 SMNVEV (reference sequence). V shed 5 bases and J 7 bases; nucleotides not matched to a gene: 14.

This clonotype showed up many times. V and J are TRBV28 and TRBJ2-7; TRBD1 agrees at 7 bases. After removal of 7 bases from V and 2 bases from J, the junction contained 8 bases not matched to a gene. The CDR3 sequence is 14 residues long. In germline, CDR1 is MDHEN, CDR2 SYDVKM. CDR3 sequence reads: CASTSGQRTYEQYF. The CDR3 DNA sequence: TGTGCCAGCACCTCGGGACAGCGCACCTACGAGCAGTACTTC.

This clonotype was counted ten times or more. This chain joins TRBV12-3 or TRBV12-4 and TRBJ2-5; TRBD2 agrees at 14 bases. This CDR3 has 16 residues. Trimming at V came to 5 bases and at J to 4 bases, leaving 6 bases not matched to a gene. DNA of the CDR3: TGTGCCAGCAGTCCGCGACTAGCGGGGGGGCTAGAGACCCAGTACTTC. Its translation is CASSPRLAGGLETQYF.

The genes are TRBV6-1 and TRBJ1-5; possible D gene TRBD1, 5 bases. Germline assignment: CDR1 MNHNS and CDR2 SASEGT. The CDR3 is 16 amino acids. Trimming pared 3 bases from V and 2 bases from J, leaving 14 bases between. This CDR3 reads CASSEWLGTRNQPQHF. The CDR3 bases are TGTGCCAGCAGTGAGTGGCTCGGGACCCGCAATCAGCCCCAGCATTTT.

The chain couples TRBV11-1 to TRBJ2-7, with D maybe TRBD1 (7 bases). CDR3 length: 17 residues. Looked up from germline, CDR1 is SGHAT and CDR2 is FQDESV (reference sequence). V was cut by 4 bases and J by 1 base, with 20 bases left in between. CDR3 nucleotide sequence: TGTGCCAGCAGCTCCAGAGGCGCGACAGGGAGGTCCTACGAGCAGTACTTC. Its translation: CASSSRGATGRSYEQYF.

The chain has TRBV7-3 and TRBJ1-5; no firm D call. The CDR3 spans 13 residues. Deletions cut 5 bases from V and 6 bases from J, with 11 bases between. Germline assignment: CDR1 SGHTA and CDR2 FQGTGA. The CDR3 loop reads CASSAGVGQPQHF. In DNA form, the CDR3 reads TGTGCCAGCAGCGCCGGGGTGGGTCAGCCCCAGCATTTT.

The CDR3 spells CASIQGGGQETQYF. The CDR3 nucleotides read TGTGCCAGCATCCAGGGGGGGGGACAAGAGACCCAGTACTTC. The rearrangement joins TRBV6-1 to TRBJ2-5; perhaps D is TRBD1 or TRBD2 (7 bases each). CDR3 length: 14 amino acids. V was pared by 7 bases and J by 2 bases, with 14 bases between. Germline CDR1 is MNHNS and CDR2 is SASEGT.

This chain uses TRBV6-2 or TRBV6-3 with TRBJ1-1, with 8 bases fitting TRBD1. V lost 5 bases and J lost 2; bases outside the gene matches: 16. This CDR3 comprises 18 residues. CDR1 and CDR2 (germline): MNHEY, SVGEGT. This CDR3 is CASSRTGSYHRINTEAFF. The CDR3 bases are TGTGCCAGCAGTCGGACAGGGTCCTATCATCGTATAAACACTGAAGCTTTCTTT.

This chain uses TRBV6-1 with TRBJ1-2; D possibly corresponds to TRBD1 (6 bases). This CDR3 region has 14 residues. V lost 6 bases and J lost 7, with 18 bases in between. Germline lookup yields CDR1 MNHNS and CDR2 SASEGT. CDR3 protein: CASSANPGDAGYTF. The CDR3 region has the DNA TGTGCCAGCAGCGCTAACCCAGGGGATGCTGGCTACACCTTC.

The sample holds many counts of this clonotype. CDR3 DNA: TGCAGCGTTGTAGAGCTTGTTGAAGCTTTCTTT. Residues: CSVVELVEAFF. The chain employs TRBV29-1 and TRBJ1-1; unclear D gene. The CDR3 spans 11 residues. The germline V and J ends were trimmed by 4 bases and 7 bases, with 10 bases remaining between them. Germline assignment: CDR1 SQVTM and CDR2 ANQGSEA.

This chain uses TRBV18 with TRBJ1-5; 7 bases match TRBD1. Germline V gene sequence: CDR1 KGHSH, CDR2 LQKENI. CDR3 length: 15 amino acids. V shed 3 bases and J 3 bases; nucleotides not matched to a gene: 5. This CDR3 is CASSPGTAINQPQHF. The CDR3 coding sequence is TGTGCCAGCTCACCCGGGACAGCAATCAATCAGCCCCAGCATTTT.

This clonotype was counted many times. CDR3 amino acids: CAISESPQANGYTF. The DNA of the CDR3 is TGTGCCATCAGTGAGTCTCCGCAGGCAAATGGCTACACCTTC. The chain joins TRBV10-3 to TRBJ1-2; D is ambiguous. V lost 0 bases and J 6 bases, leaving 11 bases between the germline ends. Looked up from germline, CDR1 is ENHRY and CDR2 is SYGVKD. This CDR3 contains 14 residues.

The V and J genes are TRBV3-1 and TRBJ2-7; D gene uncertain. V dropped 1 base and J dropped 5 bases, with 3 bases sitting between them. This CDR3 has 11 amino acids. Germline V CDR1 and CDR2: LGHDT, YNNKEL (reference sequence). CDR3 loop: CASSQVHEQYF. CDR3 sequence (DNA): TGTGCCAGCAGCCAAGTCCACGAGCAGTACTTC.

The chain is built from TRBV6-1 and TRBJ2-2, with 11 nucleotides matching TRBD2. CDR3 length: 15 residues. J gave up 4 bases and V 7 bases, and 5 bases lay outside the gene matches. Germline CDR1 and CDR2: MNHNS and SASEGT. CDR3 nucleotide sequence: TGTGCCAGCACCTCCGGACTAGCGGGCACCGGGGAGCTGTTTTTT. Translated: CASTSGLAGTGELFF.